This T cell receptor beta chain was sequenced during a study of blood T cells in healthy people across ages. A second PCR, run for roughly 7 to 12 cycles, used a sample-barcoded 5' primer plus a J-beta primer mix. Via MiXCR, TCRdb re-called the 5' RACE reads, giving one row per CDR3 protein. The sample lists approximately 880,000 distinct CDR3 sequences; roughly 52% were seen once. This clonotype originated in a man aged 25-40 years in good health. Specimen: blood.

The CDR3 sequence is CASSLNYLNTEAFF. For the CDR3, the DNA is TGTGCCAGCAGTTTAAATTACCTGAACACTGAAGCTTTCTTT. The chain links TRBV27 to TRBJ1-1, with D unresolved. CDR3 length equals 14 residues. Germline-derived CDR1 and CDR2 are MNHEY and SMNVEV (reference sequence). With 2 bases removed from V and 0 bases from J, the gap between germline ends came to 7 bases.